The entry below gives a single T cell receptor (beta chain) sequence along with its context. Repertoires were generated with immunoSEQ multiplex PCR, while TCRdb's copy carries only in-frame clones and drops some. The sample carries approximately 280,000 clones, 89% recorded once. Unmatched junction bases numbered 11, after V lost 0 bases and J lost 0 bases. The CDR3 consists of 18 residues. Germline V CDR1 and CDR2: SGDLS, YYNGEE. The entry originates in a study of blood T cell repertoires in COVID-19. This TCR was recovered from a woman aged 55 to 70 with acute or convalescent COVID-19. Sequencing was carried out using peripheral blood. The V gene is TRBV9, the J gene TRBJ2-5; 7 bases line up with TRBD2. CDR3 in amino acids: CASSVGVQLSGYQETQYF. CDR3 nucleotides: TGTGCCAGCAGCGTAGGGGTACAGCTTAGCGGGTACCAAGAGACCCAGTACTTC.